The 28 T cell receptor beta chains reported below all come from one sample, sequenced in a study of T-cell memory formation after mild COVID-19. TCRdb itself ran the 5' RACE reads through MiXCR, one entry per CDR3 protein. The profile shows around 300,000 distinct CDR3 sequences, roughly 13% of them singletons. Material for sequencing was PBMCs or a T cell subset sorted from them (not recorded which). The receptor source for this set is a man aged 18 to 29 who had mild COVID-19 (a few samples of this study predate the infection). Cell type and time point are not known.

The genes are TRBV5-1 and TRBJ1-2, with TRBD1 identical over 10 bases. V lost 3 bases to trimming and J lost 2 bases; unmatched junction nucleotides: 10. Germline values: CDR1 SGHRS, CDR2 YFSETQ. The CDR3 has 17 amino acids. The CDR3 here is CASSSIRDRGENYGYTF. The DNA of the CDR3 is TGCGCCAGCAGCTCAATCCGGGACAGGGGCGAGAACTATGGCTACACCTTC.

In this sample, this clonotype turned up a few times. This chain connects TRBV7-2 to TRBJ1-5, with D unresolved. V lost 5 bases, J lost 4 bases, and 9 bases lay in between. This CDR3 comprises 13 residues. The germline V gene has CDR1 SGHTA and CDR2 FQGNSA. The CDR3 sequence is CASSLFGNQPQHF. In DNA form, the CDR3 reads TGTGCCAGCAGCCTCTTTGGGAATCAGCCCCAGCATTTT.

The chain joins TRBV7-2 to TRBJ1-2; 8 nucleotides line up with TRBD1. Losses at the gene ends were 5 bases for V and 7 bases for J; bases not matched to a gene: 6. CDR3 length equals 13 residues. Germline V CDR1 and CDR2: SGHTA, FQGNSA. The chain's CDR3 is CASSPRQGTGYTF. The CDR3 coding sequence is TGTGCCAGCAGCCCAAGACAGGGGACTGGCTACACCTTC. The complete variable domain, with remaining parts taken from reference TRBV7-2 and TRBJ1-2, reads GAGVSQSPSNKVTEKGKDVELRCDPISGHTALYWYRQSLGQGLEFLIYFQGNSAPDKSGLPSDRFSAERTGGSVSTLTIQRTQQEDSAVYLCASSPRQGTGYTFGSGTRLTVV.

A few counts support this clonotype. The J gene is TRBJ2-1, the V gene TRBV6-2 or TRBV6-3; D is uncertain. Between the trimmed V and J ends, which lost 8 bases and 0 bases, there was a span of 20 bases. The CDR3 loop spans 17 amino acids. Germline values: CDR1 MNHEY, CDR2 SVGEGT. The CDR3 sequence is CASEKAGRPSSYNEQFF. CDR3 sequence (DNA): TGTGCCAGCGAAAAAGCAGGCAGACCGAGCTCCTACAATGAGCAGTTCTTC.

This clonotype was seen at least ten times. The chain employs TRBV4-1 and TRBJ2-3; possible D gene TRBD2, 7 bases. Germline V gene lookup returns CDR1 MGHRA and CDR2 YSYEKL. The CDR3 length is 15 residues. V was shortened by 0 bases and J by 4 bases, with 11 bases between the two germline ends. The CDR3 DNA is TGCGCCAGCAGCCAAGATAGGGGGGGGGCAGATACGCAGTATTTT. This codes for CASSQDRGGADTQYF.

The V call is TRBV12-3 or TRBV12-4, the J call TRBJ2-7, with D possibly called TRBD1 or TRBD2 (6 bases each). V lost 4 bases, J lost 4 bases, and 14 bases lay in between. This CDR3 has 14 residues. CDR3 in DNA: TGTGCCAGCAGTTGGGGGGCCCTCTCATACGAGCAGTACTTC. Residues: CASSWGALSYEQYF.

This clonotype was seen a few times. The chain links TRBV7-8 to TRBJ1-5; no reliable D call. V was shortened by 5 bases and J by 3 bases, with 11 bases between the two germline ends. This CDR3 has 14 residues. The germline gives CDR1 SGHVS, CDR2 FQNEAQ. As DNA, the CDR3 is TGTGCCAGCAGCGATAGCGGGTACAATCAGCCCCAGCATTTT. Translation gives CASSDSGYNQPQHF. The full variable domain, in which reference TRBV7-8 and TRBJ1-5 provide the parts outside the CDR3, is GAGVSQSPRYKVAKRGQDVALRCDPISGHVSLFWYQQALGQGPEFLTYFQNEAQLDKSGLPSDRFFAERPEGSVSTLKIQRTQQEDSAVYLCASSDSGYNQPQHFGDGTRLSIL.

This chain uses TRBV2 with TRBJ2-3, with TRBD2 as a possible D gene (5 bases). Trimming took off 6 bases at V and 4 bases at J, with 17 bases between the two ends. There are 15 residues in the CDR3. The V gene's germline CDR1 is SNHLY and CDR2 FYNNEI. The CDR3 loop is CASSPYSGVADTQYF. CDR3 nucleotides: TGTGCCAGCAGCCCTTATTCCGGGGTCGCAGATACGCAGTATTTT.

This clonotype was counted only a few times. The chain joins TRBV3-1 to TRBJ1-2; D not resolved. The CDR3 runs to 15 residues. Trimming pared 0 bases from V and 4 bases from J, leaving 12 bases between. Germline V gene sequence: CDR1 LGHDT, CDR2 YNNKEL (reference sequence). CDR3 in DNA: TGTGCCAGCAGCCAAGATCCCGGAGGGATCTATGGCTACACCTTC. It is translated as CASSQDPGGIYGYTF.

The rearrangement links TRBV5-1 to TRBJ1-3, with D unclear. The germline CDR1 and CDR2 sequences are SGHRS and YFSETQ. V was cut by 0 bases and J by 0 bases, with 10 bases left in between. This CDR3 is built from 16 residues. In nucleotides, the CDR3 is TGCGCCAGCAGCTTGGTAAGCGGTAACTCTGGAAACACCATATATTTT. Translation: CASSLVSGNSGNTIYF. The variable domain in full, with the rest retrieved from reference TRBV5-1 and TRBJ1-3, is KAGVTQTPRYLIKTRGQQVTLSCSPISGHRSVSWYQQTPGQGLQFLFEYFSETQRNKGNFPGRFSGRQFSNSRSEMNVSTLELGDSALYLCASSLVSGNSGNTIYFGEGSWLTVV.

This clonotype was found a few times. The chain is built from TRBV2 and TRBJ2-7, with 9 bases matching TRBD1. This CDR3 is 15 amino acids long. From germline, CDR1 is SNHLY and CDR2 FYNNEI. Germline trimming cut 7 bases from V and 4 bases from J; bases unmatched to any gene: 11. In DNA form, the CDR3 reads TGTGCCAGCAAAGAAACCGGGACAGGGTCTTACGAGCAGTACTTC. As protein: CASKETGTGSYEQYF.

This clonotype was seen only a few times. The J gene is TRBJ2-5, the V gene TRBV10-3; 9 bases line up with TRBD1. Germline V gene lookup returns CDR1 ENHRY and CDR2 SYGVKD. This CDR3 is built from 15 residues. J lost 7 bases, V lost 2 bases, and 8 bases had no gene match. CDR3 bases: TGTGCCATCAGTGAGCTCGGACAGGGGTTTGGGACCCAGTACTTC. Translation gives CAISELGQGFGTQYF.

The table lists this clonotype with a few counts. The chain links TRBV5-1 to TRBJ2-1, with TRBD1 matching 11 bases. There are 15 residues in the CDR3. Germline V gene lookup returns CDR1 SGHRS and CDR2 YFSETQ. V lost 5 bases, J lost 7 bases, and 8 bases stayed unmatched. The CDR3 loop reads CASRTTGTGGNEQFF. Here the CDR3 DNA reads TGCGCCAGCAGAACTACCGGGACAGGGGGGAATGAGCAGTTCTTC.

This clonotype was observed a handful of times. The genes are TRBV10-3 and TRBJ2-1; TRBD2 aligns across 10 bases. Losses at the gene ends were 2 bases for V and 9 bases for J; bases not matched to a gene: 7. The CDR3 consists of 15 residues. CDR1 is ENHRY, CDR2 SYGVKD, per germline. Here the CDR3 DNA reads TGTGCCATCAGTGAGCCTCAGCGGGGGGGCTTTGAGCAGTTCTTC. It is translated as CAISEPQRGGFEQFF.

The chain combines TRBV4-3 with TRBJ2-3; 11 nucleotides match TRBD2. Germline V gene sequence: CDR1 LGHNA, CDR2 YSLEER. This CDR3 is built from 15 residues. V shed 3 bases and J 5 bases; nucleotides not matched to a gene: 4. The CDR3 sequence is CASSQSLAGGDTQYF. The DNA for the CDR3 is TGCGCCAGCAGCCAGTCGCTAGCGGGGGGAGATACGCAGTATTTT.

This clonotype turned up a few times. The CDR3 sequence: CASSLAPSGADNEQFF. The CDR3 DNA sequence: TGTGCCAGCAGCTTAGCGCCTAGCGGGGCGGACAATGAGCAGTTCTTC. The chain recombines TRBV7-6 with TRBJ2-1; 9 bases line up with TRBD2. The CDR3 has 16 residues. CDR1 and CDR2 from the germline V gene are SGHVS and FNYEAQ. The junction had 5 bases not matched to a gene; V was cut back by 0 bases and J by 5 bases.

J is TRBJ2-3 and V is TRBV20-1; D is perhaps TRBD1 or TRBD2 (5 bases each). In germline, CDR1 is DFQATT, CDR2 SNEGSKA (reference sequence). CDR3 length: 13 residues. The CDR3: CSTRDLSRDTQYF. CDR3 nucleotides: TGCAGCACACGGGACCTCTCAAGAGATACGCAGTATTTT.

This clonotype was observed a few times. The chain employs TRBV5-1 and TRBJ1-2; D gene unclear. Germline V gives CDR1 SGHRS, CDR2 YFSETQ. Trimming left V 0 bases short and J 2 bases short, with 8 bases between. This CDR3 is built from 14 residues. The CDR3 loop reads CASSLVGPNYGYTF. As DNA, the CDR3 is TGCGCCAGCAGCTTGGTCGGACCCAACTATGGCTACACCTTC.

The chain combines TRBV20-1 with TRBJ2-7, with 7 bases that match TRBD2. This CDR3 has 14 amino acids. CDR1 is DFQATT and CDR2 is SNEGSKA in the germline V gene (reference sequence). The junction had 8 bases not matched to a gene; V was cut back by 5 bases and J by 1 base. The CDR3 sequence: CSAPQEGGSYEQYF. The CDR3 nucleotides read TGCAGTGCTCCACAGGAGGGAGGGTCCTACGAGCAGTACTTC.

V gene TRBV4-1 combines with J gene TRBJ1-2; no reliable D call. The V end was cut by 4 bases, the J end by 6 bases, with 12 bases between. CDR3 length equals 13 residues. Germline CDR1 is MGHRA and CDR2 is YSYEKL. This CDR3 is CASSLALLNGYTF. As DNA, the CDR3 is TGCGCCAGCAGCCTCGCCCTGTTGAATGGCTACACCTTC.

The CDR3 is CASTDVRTSGNNEQFF. Written as DNA, the CDR3 is TGTGCCAGCACCGACGTAAGGACTAGCGGAAACAATGAGCAGTTCTTC. This chain joins TRBV7-8 and TRBJ2-1, with 10 bases that match TRBD2. The junction had 11 bases not matched to a gene; V was cut back by 7 bases and J by 5 bases. The germline V gene has CDR1 SGHVS and CDR2 FQNEAQ. This CDR3 comprises 16 residues.

This clonotype appeared a few times. For the CDR3, the DNA is TGTGCTAGTGGTTTGGCCGGGGGCGGAAGATATAATTCACCCCTCCACTTT. Its protein product is CASGLAGGGRYNSPLHF. The chain couples TRBV12-5 to TRBJ1-6, with D possibly being TRBD1 (6 bases). The germline CDR1 and CDR2 sequences are LGHNT and FRNRAP. The germline V and J ends were trimmed by 1 base and 4 bases, with 14 bases remaining between them. The CDR3 consists of 17 residues.

This clonotype was counted only a few times. The chain recombines TRBV6-5 with TRBJ1-1; no reliable D call. The germline V and J ends were trimmed by 6 bases and 1 base, with 12 bases remaining between them. Germline CDR1 MNHEY, CDR2 SVGAGI. The CDR3 extends over 14 amino acids. CDR3: CASSSTDKNTEAFF. The CDR3 nucleotides are TGTGCCAGCAGCTCTACAGACAAGAACACTGAAGCTTTCTTT.

This clonotype was found a few times. V gene TRBV5-1 combines with J gene TRBJ1-2; D is perhaps TRBD1 (5 bases). Trimming took 0 bases from V and 3 from J, leaving 18 bases between them. CDR3 size: 17 residues. Germline values: CDR1 SGHRS, CDR2 YFSETQ. In DNA form, the CDR3 reads TGCGCCAGCAGCTTGGCCGGGAACAAAGGCAGGGACTATGGCTACACCTTC. Amino acid sequence: CASSLAGNKGRDYGYTF.

This clonotype was counted many times. The chain joins TRBV5-1 to TRBJ2-7; 8 bases are a match to TRBD1. Germline V gene lookup returns CDR1 SGHRS and CDR2 YFSETQ. V lost 0 bases and J lost 3; bases outside the gene matches: 5. The CDR3 covers 15 residues. This CDR3 reads CASSLGPGQGYEQYF. The CDR3 coding sequence is TGCGCCAGCAGCTTGGGACCTGGACAGGGCTACGAGCAGTACTTC.

J is TRBJ1-1 and V is TRBV5-1, with a tentative D call TRBD1 (6 bases). Germline V CDR1 and CDR2: SGHRS, YFSETQ. The CDR3 has 14 amino acids. V shed 0 bases and J shed 8 bases, with 14 bases lying between them. The CDR3 loop is CASSLASMGGEAFF. CDR3 DNA: TGCGCCAGCAGCTTGGCGTCCATGGGGGGCGAAGCTTTCTTT. Full variable domain (rest looked up from reference TRBV5-1 and TRBJ1-1): KAGVTQTPRYLIKTRGQQVTLSCSPISGHRSVSWYQQTPGQGLQFLFEYFSETQRNKGNFPGRFSGRQFSNSRSEMNVSTLELGDSALYLCASSLASMGGEAFFGQGTRLTVV.

This clonotype has a count of ten or more. The CDR3 region has the DNA TGTGCCAGCAGTTTGGCGGGGGGGCGATGGGGCCTGACCCAGTACTTC. It encodes CASSLAGGRWGLTQYF. The chain couples TRBV27 to TRBJ2-5; TRBD2 matches at 9 bases. Germline V lookup: CDR1 MNHEY, CDR2 SMNVEV (reference sequence). The V gene end was trimmed by 3 bases and the J gene end by 7 bases; junction bases not matched to a gene: 12. The CDR3 contains 16 residues.

V and J are TRBV5-1 and TRBJ1-2; D unclear. CDR3 length: 12 residues. V was cut by 4 bases and J by 5 bases, with 9 bases left in between. Germline assignment: CDR1 SGHRS and CDR2 YFSETQ. The CDR3: CASSPDRYGYTF. The CDR3 nucleotides read TGCGCCAGCAGCCCCGACCGTTATGGCTACACCTTC.